Reported below is one TCR beta chain. These data originate in a study of blood T cell repertoires in COVID-19. Study-wide context: Samples came from the United States, Italy and Spain, spanning acute and convalescent COVID-19. In each case, the material was cDNA or gDNA derived from T cells, B-cell-depleted T cells, or PBMCs.

The germline V gene encodes CDR1 KGHSY and CDR2 FQNENV. With 4 bases removed from V and 2 bases from J, the gap between germline ends came to 21 bases. CDR3 length: 17 residues. Original handling: Amplifying reference gene primers gave estimates of nucleated cell counts. Clones were sequenced by immunoSEQ multiplex PCR, and TCRdb holds only the in-frame ones, with some missing. The DNA was the basis for D and trimming; V, J and clone size are from that table. This sample has roughly 97,000 clones, with just under 85% found just once. The clonotype originates from a woman over 75 with active or convalescent COVID-19. This chain uses TRBV16 with TRBJ2-7; D possibly corresponds to TRBD2 (5 bases). Material: peripheral blood. CDR3: CASSPNLGSPLPYEQYF. CDR3 DNA: TGTGCCAGCAGCCCAAACCTGGGGAGCCCCCTCCCCTACGAGCAGTACTTC.